The present entry profiles one T cell receptor beta chain with its context. This sample is drawn from a study of blood T cell repertoires in COVID-19. Overall study: Nucleic acid was either cDNA or gDNA, and it came from T cells, B-cell-depleted T cells, or PBMCs.

Only in-frame clones appear in the TCRdb table, and some are missing; sequencing was by immunoSEQ multiplex PCR. The table records 200,000 or so clones, 75% to 90% of them present only once. V trimming: 6 bases; J trimming: 15 bases; junction bases outside the gene matches: 20. The germline gives CDR1 KGHSH, CDR2 LQKENI. The length of the CDR3 is 15 residues. Sequenced sample: peripheral blood. The sequence came from a man between 70 and 80 years old with active or convalescent COVID-19. The V and J genes are TRBV18 and TRBJ2-1; 7 bases are a match to TRBD2. DNA for the CDR3: TGTGCCAGCTCCGGCGTGGGGGGGGACCGGACGGGTCTGTTCTTC. It translates to CASSGVGGDRTGLFF.